This passage covers 18 T cell receptor beta chains from one sample sequenced in a study of low-dose radiotherapy and immunotherapy resistance in tumors. The sample's time point: before trial treatment. TRAV- and TRBV-specific primers, spanning alpha and beta chains, primed first-strand cDNA. TCRs were amplified for about 18 PCR cycles with a constant-region primer and V-primer adapter. TCRdb re-called the reads with MiXCR, one entry per CDR3 protein. In the table there are fewer than 90,000 distinct CDR3 sequences, less than 40% of which are singletons. The input for sequencing was PBMCs, taken before treatment. Receptor source: a female donor with ovarian cancer.

This clonotype has a count of ten or more. This sequence joins TRBV19 and TRBJ2-5; TRBD1 is a possible D gene (5 bases). Germline assignment: CDR1 LNHDA and CDR2 SQIVND (reference sequence). The CDR3 is made up of 15 amino acids. The V and J ends lost 6 bases and 0 bases respectively, with 14 bases between them. The CDR3 protein is CASSTGGGNQETQYF. In DNA form, the CDR3 reads TGTGCCAGTAGCACAGGTGGTGGTAACCAAGAGACCCAGTACTTC.

This clonotype was counted many times. The chain joins TRBV18 to TRBJ1-1, with a tentative D call TRBD1 (5 bases). Trimming left V 3 bases short and J 0 bases short, with 11 bases between. From germline, CDR1 is KGHSH and CDR2 LQKENI. The CDR3 has 15 residues. The CDR3 reads CASSPGRLMNTEAFF. CDR3 DNA: TGTGCCAGCTCACCGGGACGGCTGATGAACACTGAAGCTTTCTTT.

V and J are TRBV5-4 and TRBJ2-1; 9 bases line up with TRBD2. The CDR3 has 16 residues. Germline CDR1 SGHNT, CDR2 YYREEE (reference sequence). The V gene end was trimmed by 0 bases and the J gene end by 0 bases; junction bases not matched to a gene: 1. The CDR3 here is CASSLGTSASYNEQFF. The CDR3 nucleotides are TGTGCCAGCAGCTTGGGGACTAGCGCCTCCTACAATGAGCAGTTCTTC. The whole variable domain, remainder taken from reference TRBV5-4 and TRBJ2-1, is ETGVTQSPTHLIKTRGQQVTLRCSSQSGHNTVSWYQQALGQGPQFIFQYYREEENGRGNFPPRFSGLQFPNYSSELNVNALELDDSALYLCASSLGTSASYNEQFFGPGTRLTVL.

This clonotype was counted ten times or more. This sequence joins TRBV28 and TRBJ2-5; 8 bases map to TRBD2. V trimming: 1 base; J trimming: 5 bases; junction bases outside the gene matches: 15. This CDR3 has 18 residues. CDR1 and CDR2 (germline): MDHEN, SYDVKM. This chain's CDR3 is CASSLYPTNGLARETQYF. The CDR3, as DNA: TGTGCCAGCAGTTTATACCCGACAAATGGACTAGCTCGGGAGACCCAGTACTTC.

Of note for this clonotype: A much larger clone lies one base from this, so it may be a read error. The genes are TRBV4-1 and TRBJ1-5; D may be TRBD1 (5 bases). Trimming removed 1 base at V and 0 bases at J, with 13 bases between. Germline loops: CDR1 MGHRA, CDR2 YSYEKL. This CDR3 is built from 17 residues. CDR3 sequence: CASSQGEGPYSNQPQHF. DNA for the CDR3: TGCGCCAGCAGCCAAGGGGAGGGACCATATAGCAATCAGCCCCAGCATTTT.

V and J are TRBV29-1 and TRBJ1-6; D is perhaps TRBD1 (6 bases). The CDR3 extends over 15 amino acids. CDR1 is SQVTM and CDR2 is ANQGSEA in the germline V gene. Trimming stripped 4 bases from V and 11 bases from J, with 21 bases between. The CDR3 here is CSVALGQNGGPPLHF. CDR3 nucleotides: TGCAGCGTTGCCCTCGGACAGAACGGGGGGCCACCCCTCCACTTT.

This clonotype was found many times. This chain uses TRBV11-2 with TRBJ2-4; TRBD1 might be the D (5 bases). V lost 5 bases and J lost 2, with 10 bases in between. The CDR3 consists of 14 residues. CDR1 is SGHAT and CDR2 is FQNNGV in the germline V gene. CDR3 protein: CASSTDSTKNIQYF. The CDR3, as DNA: TGTGCCAGCAGCACAGACAGTACCAAAAACATTCAGTACTTC.

This clonotype has only a few counts. The rearrangement uses TRBV28 and TRBJ2-7, with 8 nucleotides matching TRBD1. Unmatched junction bases numbered 10, after V lost 6 bases and J lost 3 bases. The CDR3 sequence is 15 residues long. In germline, CDR1 is MDHEN, CDR2 SYDVKM. The CDR3 nucleotides are TGTGCCAGCAGGCAGACCGGGACAGGAGGCTACGAGCAGTACTTC. Its translation is CASRQTGTGGYEQYF.

This chain uses TRBV29-1 with TRBJ1-5; 9 nucleotides line up with TRBD1. The CDR3 consists of 15 residues. Looked up from germline, CDR1 is SQVTM and CDR2 is ANQGSEA. Trimming at V came to 7 bases and at J to 3 bases, leaving 10 bases not matched to a gene. As DNA, the CDR3 is TGCAGCGCTAAAACCGGGACAGGGATCAATCAGCCCCAGCATTTT. Translating it yields CSAKTGTGINQPQHF.

Concerning this clonotype: The junction departs from germline at one end; a sequencing error may be responsible. The V call is TRBV10-3, the J call TRBJ2-7, with no clear D. CDR1 and CDR2 from the germline V gene are ENHRY and SYGVKD. The CDR3 is 11 residues long. In nucleotides, the CDR3 is TGTGCCATCAGTGAGGCAGACATCCTCAGCTTC. Protein product: CAISEADILSF.

Points on this clonotype: This likely traces to a read error, being one base from a far larger clone. The gene calls are TRBV6-1 and TRBJ2-1; D is perhaps TRBD1 (5 bases). V lost 3 bases and J 10 bases, leaving 16 bases between the germline ends. This CDR3 contains 14 residues. CDR1 is MNHNS and CDR2 is SASEGT in the germline V gene. CDR3 in amino acids: CASSDPRELYEQFF. CDR3 nucleotide sequence: TGTGCCAGCAGTGATCCCAGGGAACTGTACGAGCAGTTCTTC.

This clonotype showed up many times. The chain couples TRBV5-1 to TRBJ1-5; D not resolved. Between the trimmed V and J ends, which lost 8 bases and 3 bases, there was a span of 12 bases. The CDR3 totals 13 residues. Germline lookup yields CDR1 SGHRS and CDR2 YFSETQ. The CDR3 DNA reads TGCGCCAGACGGCCAGGAGTCAATCAGCCCCAGCATTTT. It is translated as CARRPGVNQPQHF. The full variable domain, its missing parts supplied by reference TRBV5-1 and TRBJ1-5, is KAGVTQTPRYLIKTRGQQVTLSCSPISGHRSVSWYQQTPGQGLQFLFEYFSETQRNKGNFPGRFSGRQFSNSRSEMNVSTLELGDSALYLCARRPGVNQPQHFGDGTRLSIL.

This clonotype appeared many times. V and J are TRBV6-2 or TRBV6-3 and TRBJ1-1, with D tentatively TRBD1 (5 bases). The CDR3 runs to 16 residues. Trimming removed 0 bases from V and 0 bases from J, with 11 bases in between. CDR1 is MNHEY and CDR2 is SVGEGT in the germline V gene. The CDR3: CASSYSRGVMNTEAFF. The CDR3 bases are TGTGCCAGCAGTTACTCGAGAGGGGTGATGAACACTGAAGCTTTCTTT.

This clonotype has at least ten counts. The chain is built from TRBV20-1 and TRBJ1-2, with D perhaps TRBD1 (6 bases). This CDR3 contains 12 residues. Germline CDR1 DFQATT, CDR2 SNEGSKA (reference sequence). Trimming removed 5 bases at V and 8 bases at J, with 15 bases between. Here the CDR3 DNA reads TGCAGTGCTCCGAGGAGGGGGGGCGGCTACACCTTC. Its translation: CSAPRRGGGYTF.

This clonotype turned up a few times. The V and J genes are TRBV12-3 or TRBV12-4 and TRBJ2-7, with 10 bases identical to TRBD2. The CDR3 consists of 16 residues. The trim removed 5 bases at V and 4 bases at J, leaving 11 bases unmatched. CDR3 protein: CASSLRLAGVRYEQYF. The CDR3 coding sequence is TGTGCCAGCAGTCTTCGCCTAGCGGGAGTTAGGTACGAGCAGTACTTC.

The chain combines TRBV5-1 with TRBJ2-1; TRBD1 agrees at 7 bases. Unmatched junction bases numbered 10, after V lost 0 bases and J lost 7 bases. There are 16 residues in the CDR3. Germline V CDR1 and CDR2: SGHRS, YFSETQ. The CDR3 reads CASSLVTGPGSNEQFF. The CDR3 DNA sequence: TGCGCCAGCAGCTTGGTGACAGGGCCTGGAAGTAATGAGCAGTTCTTC. The variable domain in full, with the rest retrieved from reference TRBV5-1 and TRBJ2-1, is KAGVTQTPRYLIKTRGQQVTLSCSPISGHRSVSWYQQTPGQGLQFLFEYFSETQRNKGNFPGRFSGRQFSNSRSEMNVSTLELGDSALYLCASSLVTGPGSNEQFFGPGTRLTVL.

This clonotype has at least ten counts. The chain has TRBV7-2 and TRBJ1-2, with TRBD1 matching 8 bases. Germline values: CDR1 SGHTA, CDR2 FQGNSA. The CDR3 consists of 13 residues. V was clipped by 2 bases and J by 9 bases; unmatched bases: 5. CDR3 amino acids: CASSLMDRDSYTF. The CDR3 nucleotides are TGTGCCAGCAGCTTAATGGACAGGGATAGCTACACCTTC.

The chain uses TRBV5-1 and TRBJ2-1; tentative D call: TRBD2 (6 bases). V lost 5 bases, J lost 3 bases, and 18 bases lay in between. This CDR3 is built from 16 residues. The germline CDR1 and CDR2 sequences are SGHRS and YFSETQ. The CDR3 DNA reads as TGCGCCAGCAGATCCGCCTTAGTGACTAGCTACAATGAGCAGTTCTTC. Amino acids: CASRSALVTSYNEQFF.